The sequence of this T cell receptor (beta chain) was determined in a study of cytomegalovirus exposure and HLA in healthy donors. Study summary: Unique TCRs numbering approximately 80 million, obtained from HLA-typed donors, made up an early data release. Among the 398 genotyped donors, approximately 82% were placed in the Caucasian-associated ancestry cluster.

The PCR had 60 Vbeta and 13 Jbeta primers. The table came from immunoSEQ multiplex PCR; TCRdb's copy has only in-frame clones and leaves some out. The sample carries some 150,000 clones, about 70% recorded once. Germline lookup yields CDR1 KGHSH and CDR2 LQKENI. J gave up 5 bases and V 4 bases, and 6 bases lay outside the gene matches. This CDR3 has 14 amino acids. This clonotype was obtained from a woman aged 40 to 50 in good health and CMV-seronegative. Source material: PBMCs. The genes are TRBV18 and TRBJ1-1, with TRBD1 matching over 8 bases. The CDR3 nucleotides are TGTGCCAGCTCACTAACAGGGGGTGGGACTGAAGCTTTCTTT. Its protein product is CASSLTGGGTEAFF.